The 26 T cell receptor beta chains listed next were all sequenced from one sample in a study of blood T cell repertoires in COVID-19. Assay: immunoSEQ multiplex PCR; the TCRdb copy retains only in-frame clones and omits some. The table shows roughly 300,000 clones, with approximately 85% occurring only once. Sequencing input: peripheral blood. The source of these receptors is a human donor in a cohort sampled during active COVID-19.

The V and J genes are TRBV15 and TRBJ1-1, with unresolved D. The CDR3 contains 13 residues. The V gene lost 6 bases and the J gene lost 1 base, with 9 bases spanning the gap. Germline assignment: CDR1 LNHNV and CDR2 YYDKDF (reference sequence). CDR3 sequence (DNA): TGTGCCACCAGACCGACGGGGAACACTGAAGCTTTCTTT. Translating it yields CATRPTGNTEAFF.

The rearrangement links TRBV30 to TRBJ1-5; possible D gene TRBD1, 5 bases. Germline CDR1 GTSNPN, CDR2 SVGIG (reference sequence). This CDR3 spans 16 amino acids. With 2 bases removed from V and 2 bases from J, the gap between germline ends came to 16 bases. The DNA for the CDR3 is TGTGCCTGGAGTCCACGGGGGATTGGGGGCAATCAGCCCCAGCATTTT. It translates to CAWSPRGIGGNQPQHF.

DNA for the CDR3: TGTGCCATTTTACAGGGGAACGAGCAGTACTTC. Amino acids: CAILQGNEQYF. The chain couples TRBV10-3 to TRBJ2-7; TRBD1 matches at 7 bases. The CDR3 has 11 residues. Germline CDR1 reads ENHRY; CDR2 reads SYGVKD. After removal of 9 bases from V and 5 bases from J, the junction contained 4 bases not matched to a gene.

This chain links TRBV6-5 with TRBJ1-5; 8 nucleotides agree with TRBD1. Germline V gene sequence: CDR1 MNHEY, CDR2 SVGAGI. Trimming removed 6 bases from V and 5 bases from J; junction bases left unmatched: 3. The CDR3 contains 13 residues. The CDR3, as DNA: TGTGCCAGCAGCTTGGACAGGGATCAGCCCCAGCATTTT. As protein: CASSLDRDQPQHF.

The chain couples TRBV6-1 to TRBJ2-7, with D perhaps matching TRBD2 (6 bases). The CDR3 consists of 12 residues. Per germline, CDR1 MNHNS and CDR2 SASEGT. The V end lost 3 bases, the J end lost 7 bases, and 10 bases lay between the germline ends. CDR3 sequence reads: CASSETRREQYF. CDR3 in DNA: TGTGCCAGCAGTGAGACTAGGCGGGAGCAGTACTTC.

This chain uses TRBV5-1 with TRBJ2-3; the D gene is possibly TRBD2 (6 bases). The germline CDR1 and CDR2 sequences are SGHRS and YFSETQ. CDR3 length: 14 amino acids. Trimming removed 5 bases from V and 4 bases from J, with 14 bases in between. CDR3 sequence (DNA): TGCGCCAGCAGTCCGGGCGGGGATTCAGATACGCAGTATTTT. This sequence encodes CASSPGGDSDTQYF.

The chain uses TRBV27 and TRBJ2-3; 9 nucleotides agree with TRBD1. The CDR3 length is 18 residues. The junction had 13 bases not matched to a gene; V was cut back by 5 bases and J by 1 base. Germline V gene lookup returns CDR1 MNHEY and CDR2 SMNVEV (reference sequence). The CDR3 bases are TGTGCCAGCAGTCCGAGTCCCGGGACAGGGTTCGGCACAGATACGCAGTATTTT. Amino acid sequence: CASSPSPGTGFGTDTQYF.

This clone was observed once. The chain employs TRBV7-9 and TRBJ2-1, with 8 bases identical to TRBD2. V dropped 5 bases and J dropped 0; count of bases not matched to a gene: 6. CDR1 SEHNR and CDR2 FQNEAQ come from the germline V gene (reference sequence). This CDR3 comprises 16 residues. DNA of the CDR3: TGTGCCAGCAGCAAAACTAGCGGCGGCTCCTACAATGAGCAGTTCTTC. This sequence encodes CASSKTSGGSYNEQFF.

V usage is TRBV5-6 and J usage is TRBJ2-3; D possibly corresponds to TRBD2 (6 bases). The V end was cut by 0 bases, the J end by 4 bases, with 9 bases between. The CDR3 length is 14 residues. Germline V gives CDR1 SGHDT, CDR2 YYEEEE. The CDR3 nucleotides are TGTGCCAGCAGCTTGGATGCTAGCGCAGATACGCAGTATTTT. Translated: CASSLDASADTQYF.

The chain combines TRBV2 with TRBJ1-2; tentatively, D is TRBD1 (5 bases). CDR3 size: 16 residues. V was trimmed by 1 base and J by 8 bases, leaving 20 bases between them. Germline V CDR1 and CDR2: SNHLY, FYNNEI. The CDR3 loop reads CASSEGVGDFTGGYTF. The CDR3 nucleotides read TGTGCCAGCAGTGAAGGGGTGGGGGACTTCACGGGAGGCTACACCTTC.

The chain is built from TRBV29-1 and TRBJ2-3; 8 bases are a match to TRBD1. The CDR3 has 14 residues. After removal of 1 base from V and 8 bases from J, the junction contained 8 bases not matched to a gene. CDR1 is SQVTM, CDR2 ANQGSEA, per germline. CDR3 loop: CSVEARGLFGTQYF. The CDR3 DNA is TGCAGCGTTGAAGCCAGGGGGCTTTTTGGTACGCAGTATTTT.

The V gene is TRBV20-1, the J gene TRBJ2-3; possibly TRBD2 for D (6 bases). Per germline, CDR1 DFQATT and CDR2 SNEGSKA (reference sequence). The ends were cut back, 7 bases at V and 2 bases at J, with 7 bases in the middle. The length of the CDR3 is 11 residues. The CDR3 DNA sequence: TGCAGTGGGGGGGACACAGATACGCAGTATTTT. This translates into CSGGDTDTQYF.

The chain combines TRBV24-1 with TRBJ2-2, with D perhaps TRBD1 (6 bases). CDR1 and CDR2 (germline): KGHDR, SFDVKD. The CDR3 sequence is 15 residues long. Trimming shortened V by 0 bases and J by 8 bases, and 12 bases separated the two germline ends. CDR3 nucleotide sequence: TGTGCCACCAGTGATTTGTCAGGGGATGGTGGGGAGCTGTTTTTT. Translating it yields CATSDLSGDGGELFF.

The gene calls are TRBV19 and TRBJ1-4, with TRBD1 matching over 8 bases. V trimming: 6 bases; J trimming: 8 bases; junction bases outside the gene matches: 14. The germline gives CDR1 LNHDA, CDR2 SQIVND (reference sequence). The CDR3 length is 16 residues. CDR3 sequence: CASRDYRGTVQEKLFF. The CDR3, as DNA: TGTGCCAGTAGGGACTACAGGGGGACCGTTCAGGAAAAACTGTTTTTT.

CDR3: CASSFDRGVDYGYTF. CDR3 coding DNA: TGCGCCAGCAGCTTCGACAGGGGCGTCGACTATGGCTACACCTTC. V and J are TRBV5-1 and TRBJ1-2, with 8 bases identical to TRBD1. The V and J ends lost 2 bases and 3 bases, in that order; junction bases with no gene match: 6. The CDR3 runs 15 residues. Germline-derived CDR1 and CDR2 are SGHRS and YFSETQ.

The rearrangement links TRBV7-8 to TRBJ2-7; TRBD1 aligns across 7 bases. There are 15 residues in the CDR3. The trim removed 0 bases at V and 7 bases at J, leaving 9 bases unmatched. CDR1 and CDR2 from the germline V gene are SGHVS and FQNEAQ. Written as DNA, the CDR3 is TGTGCCAGCAGCTTAGCGTTGAAGGGGGCGTATGAGCAGTACTTC. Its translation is CASSLALKGAYEQYF.

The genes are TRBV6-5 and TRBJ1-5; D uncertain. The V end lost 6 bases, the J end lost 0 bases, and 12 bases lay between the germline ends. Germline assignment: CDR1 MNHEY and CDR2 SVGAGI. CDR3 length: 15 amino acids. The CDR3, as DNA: TGTGCCAGCAGACCCGTGGGCATTAGCAATCAGCCCCAGCATTTT. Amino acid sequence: CASRPVGISNQPQHF.

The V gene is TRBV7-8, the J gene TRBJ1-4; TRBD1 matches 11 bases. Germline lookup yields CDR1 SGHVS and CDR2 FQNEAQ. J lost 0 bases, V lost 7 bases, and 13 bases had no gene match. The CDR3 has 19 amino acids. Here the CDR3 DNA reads TGTGCCAGCACCAGGACAGGGGGCCTTTCTGTTGCAACTAATGAAAAACTGTTTTTT. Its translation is CASTRTGGLSVATNEKLFF.

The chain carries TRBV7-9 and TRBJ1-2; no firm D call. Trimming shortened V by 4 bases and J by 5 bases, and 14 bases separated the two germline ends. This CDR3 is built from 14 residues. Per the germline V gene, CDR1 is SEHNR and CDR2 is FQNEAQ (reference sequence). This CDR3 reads CASSSWTDQYGYTF. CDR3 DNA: TGTGCCAGCAGCTCGTGGACTGATCAATATGGCTACACCTTC.

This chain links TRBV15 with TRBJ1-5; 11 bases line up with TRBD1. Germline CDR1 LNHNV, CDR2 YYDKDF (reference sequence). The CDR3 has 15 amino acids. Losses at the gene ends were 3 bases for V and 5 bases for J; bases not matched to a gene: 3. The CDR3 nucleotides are TGTGCCACCAGCAGGGACAGGGGGCCCGATCAGCCCCAGCATTTT. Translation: CATSRDRGPDQPQHF.

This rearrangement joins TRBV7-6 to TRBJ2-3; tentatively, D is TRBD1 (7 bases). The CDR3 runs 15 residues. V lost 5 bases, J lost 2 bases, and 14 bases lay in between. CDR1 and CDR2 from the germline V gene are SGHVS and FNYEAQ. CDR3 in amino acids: CASSAGQTYTDTQYF. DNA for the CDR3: TGTGCCAGCAGCGCGGGACAGACCTACACAGATACGCAGTATTTT.

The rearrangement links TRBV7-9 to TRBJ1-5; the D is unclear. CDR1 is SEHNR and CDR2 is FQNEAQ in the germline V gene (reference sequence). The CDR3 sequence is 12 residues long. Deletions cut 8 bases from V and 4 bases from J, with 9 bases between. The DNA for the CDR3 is TGTGCCAGCGCGGCAGATAATCAGCCCCAGCATTTT. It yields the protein CASAADNQPQHF.

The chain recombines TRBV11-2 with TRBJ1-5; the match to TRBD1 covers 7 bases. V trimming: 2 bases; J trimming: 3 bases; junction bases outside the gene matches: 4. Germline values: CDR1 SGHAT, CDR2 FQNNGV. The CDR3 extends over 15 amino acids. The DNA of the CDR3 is TGTGCCAGCAGCTTATCCGGGACAGCCAATCAGCCCCAGCATTTT. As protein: CASSLSGTANQPQHF.

The CDR3 reads CASSLSPRTSGGSTDTQYF. CDR3 DNA sequence: TGTGCCAGCAGCTTATCTCCTCGGACTAGCGGGGGGAGCACAGATACGCAGTATTTT. The V and J genes are TRBV7-3 and TRBJ2-3; TRBD2 matches at 14 bases. In germline, CDR1 is SGHTA, CDR2 FQGTGA. V lost 2 bases to trimming and J lost 0 bases; unmatched junction nucleotides: 7. The CDR3 length is 19 residues.

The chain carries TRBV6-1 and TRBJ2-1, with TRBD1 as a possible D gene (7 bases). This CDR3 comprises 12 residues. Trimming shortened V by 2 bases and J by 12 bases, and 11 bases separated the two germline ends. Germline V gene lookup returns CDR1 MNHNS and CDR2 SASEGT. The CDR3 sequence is CASSEQGEVQFF. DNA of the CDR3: TGTGCCAGCAGTGAACAGGGGGAGGTGCAGTTCTTC.

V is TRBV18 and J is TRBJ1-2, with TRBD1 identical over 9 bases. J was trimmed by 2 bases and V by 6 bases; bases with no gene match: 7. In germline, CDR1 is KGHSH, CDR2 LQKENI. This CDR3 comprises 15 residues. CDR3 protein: CASSRTGDRNYGYTF. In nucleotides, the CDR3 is TGTGCCAGCTCGCGGACAGGGGACAGAAACTATGGCTACACCTTC. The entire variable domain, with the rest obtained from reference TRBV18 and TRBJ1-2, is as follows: NAGVMQNPRHLVRRRGQEARLRCSPMKGHSHVYWYRQLPEEGLKFMVYLQKENIIDESGMPKERFSAEFPKEGPSILRIQQVVRGDSAAYFCASSRTGDRNYGYTFGSGTRLTVV.